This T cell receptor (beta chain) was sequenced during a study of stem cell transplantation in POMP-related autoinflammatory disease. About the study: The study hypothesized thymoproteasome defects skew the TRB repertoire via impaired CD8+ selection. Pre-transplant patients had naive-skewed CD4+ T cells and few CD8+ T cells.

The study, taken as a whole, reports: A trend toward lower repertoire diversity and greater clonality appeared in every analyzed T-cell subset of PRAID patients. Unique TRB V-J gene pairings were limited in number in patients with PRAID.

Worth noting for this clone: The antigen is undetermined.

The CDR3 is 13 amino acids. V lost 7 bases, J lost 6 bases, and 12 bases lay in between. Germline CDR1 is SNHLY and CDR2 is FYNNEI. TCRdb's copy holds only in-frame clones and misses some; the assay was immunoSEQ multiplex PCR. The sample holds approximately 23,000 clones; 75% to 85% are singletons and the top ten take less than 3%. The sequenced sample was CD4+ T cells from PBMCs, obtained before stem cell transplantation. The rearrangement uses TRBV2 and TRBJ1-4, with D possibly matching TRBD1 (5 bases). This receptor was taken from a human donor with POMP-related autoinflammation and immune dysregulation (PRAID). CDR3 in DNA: TGTGCCAGCAATAGGGGATCGGATGAAAAACTGTTTTTT. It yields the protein CASNRGSDEKLFF.